These T cell receptor beta chains were read from a single sample in a study of response to subunit inactivated influenza vaccine. TCRdb re-analysed the RT-PCR reads in MiXCR, keeping a single row per CDR3 protein. The top ten hold 11% of the sample, which has approximately 680,000 distinct CDR3 sequences, roughly 14% seen once. Material: PBMCs from blood, obtained approximately 13 days after vaccination. Receptors originate from a man over 45 who received an inactivated influenza vaccine. CDR3s include the opening cysteine and the closing phenylalanine or tryptophan. The order of the fields is CDR3 protein, CDR3 DNA, clone size, J gene, V gene, D gene. D genes are given only for firm matches. Size is omitted from some rows. Given values are once, few, many or a class for expanded clones.

CDR3aa: CASSWDIGTQYF; CDR3nt: TGTGCCAGCAGTTGGGATATTGGTACGCAGTATTTT; abundance: many; j_gene: TRBJ2-3; v_gene: TRBV5-6; d_gene: -
CDR3aa: CSAPGTDVGYTF; CDR3nt: TGCAGTGCTCCCGGGACAGATGTCGGCTACACCTTC; abundance: -; j_gene: TRBJ1-2; v_gene: TRBV20-1; d_gene: TRBD1
CDR3aa: CASSFLRWYQETQYF; CDR3nt: TGTGCCAGCAGCTTCTTGCGGTGGTACCAAGAGACCCAGTACTTC; abundance: -; j_gene: TRBJ2-5; v_gene: TRBV7-2; d_gene: -
CDR3aa: CSATIAGSRNEQFF; CDR3nt: TGCAGTGCTACCATAGCGGGGAGTAGGAATGAGCAGTTCTTC; abundance: -; j_gene: TRBJ2-1; v_gene: TRBV20-1; d_gene: TRBD2
CDR3aa: CSASRGVDSYEQYF; CDR3nt: TGCAGTGCTAGCCGGGGGGTCGACTCCTACGAGCAGTACTTC; abundance: -; j_gene: TRBJ2-7; v_gene: TRBV20-1; d_gene: TRBD2
CDR3aa: CAISDWRAQETQYF; CDR3nt: TGTGCCATCAGTGATTGGCGGGCCCAAGAGACCCAGTACTTC; abundance: -; j_gene: TRBJ2-5; v_gene: TRBV10-3; d_gene: -
CDR3aa: CASSLAQEGYTF; CDR3nt: TGCGCCAGCAGCTTGGCTCAGGAAGGCTACACCTTC; abundance: -; j_gene: TRBJ1-2; v_gene: TRBV5-1; d_gene: -
CDR3aa: CASRGRAYGYTF; CDR3nt: TGTGCCAGTAGAGGACGGGCCTATGGCTACACCTTC; abundance: -; j_gene: TRBJ1-2; v_gene: TRBV19; d_gene: -
CDR3aa: CAISETAVSPLHF; CDR3nt: TGTGCCATCAGTGAGACGGCAGTTTCACCCCTCCACTTT; abundance: -; j_gene: TRBJ1-6; v_gene: TRBV10-3; d_gene: -
CDR3aa: CASSLRTSGSGELFF; CDR3nt: TGTGCCAGCAGCTTGAGGACTAGCGGGAGCGGGGAGCTGTTTTTT; abundance: -; j_gene: TRBJ2-2; v_gene: TRBV11-3; d_gene: TRBD2
CDR3aa: CASSSSTTDTQYF; CDR3nt: TGTGCCAGCAGTTCAAGTACCACAGATACGCAGTATTTT; abundance: -; j_gene: TRBJ2-3; v_gene: TRBV12-3/TRBV12-4; d_gene: -
CDR3aa: CASSRSGNTEAFF; CDR3nt: TGTGCCAGCAGCAGGTCAGGGAACACTGAAGCTTTCTTT; abundance: few; j_gene: TRBJ1-1; v_gene: TRBV12-3/TRBV12-4; d_gene: -
CDR3aa: CASSPRDRGRGTGELFF; CDR3nt: TGTGCCAGCAGCCCCCGGGACAGGGGGCGAGGCACCGGGGAGCTGTTTTTT; abundance: -; j_gene: TRBJ2-2; v_gene: TRBV7-9; d_gene: TRBD1
CDR3aa: CASSPSGAGTEAFF; CDR3nt: TGTGCCAGCTCACCTTCCGGGGCAGGGACTGAAGCTTTCTTT; abundance: many; j_gene: TRBJ1-1; v_gene: TRBV18; d_gene: -
CDR3aa: CASRTKTINTEAFF; CDR3nt: TGTGCCAGCAGAACAAAGACGATAAACACTGAAGCTTTCTTT; abundance: -; j_gene: TRBJ1-1; v_gene: TRBV7-2; d_gene: -
CDR3aa: CASRVSGVSNTEAFF; CDR3nt: TGTGCCAGCCGAGTATCAGGGGTCAGCAACACTGAAGCTTTCTTT; abundance: -; j_gene: TRBJ1-1; v_gene: TRBV2; d_gene: -
CDR3aa: CASSILAGMSYNEQFF; CDR3nt: TGTGCCAGCAGCATACTAGCGGGGATGTCCTACAATGAGCAGTTCTTC; abundance: -; j_gene: TRBJ2-1; v_gene: TRBV7-6; d_gene: TRBD2
CDR3aa: CASSYAGPEGTQYF; CDR3nt: TGTGCCAGCAGTTACGCCGGACCGGAGGGTACGCAGTATTTT; abundance: -; j_gene: TRBJ2-3; v_gene: TRBV6-5; d_gene: -
CDR3aa: CASSQDPSGAREQFF; CDR3nt: TGTGCCAGCAGCCAAGATCCGAGCGGGGCGAGGGAGCAGTTCTTC; abundance: -; j_gene: TRBJ2-1; v_gene: TRBV4-2; d_gene: TRBD2
CDR3aa: CASRGGRAREETQYF; CDR3nt: TGCGCCAGCCGGGGGGGCAGGGCGAGAGAAGAGACCCAGTACTTC; abundance: few; j_gene: TRBJ2-5; v_gene: TRBV5-1; d_gene: TRBD2
CDR3aa: CASSPQWAYNEQFF; CDR3nt: TGTGCCAGCAGCCCCCAGTGGGCCTACAATGAGCAGTTCTTC; abundance: -; j_gene: TRBJ2-1; v_gene: TRBV9; d_gene: -
CDR3aa: CASTPHHRGLGGSCPDTEAFF; CDR3nt: TGTGCCAGCACTCCCCATCACAGGGGGCTGGGAGGATCTTGCCCCGACACTGAAGCTTTCTTT; abundance: few; j_gene: TRBJ1-1; v_gene: TRBV12-1; d_gene: -